These 10 T cell receptor beta chains were sequenced from one sample in a study of control samples from healthy donors and cancer patients. TCRdb keeps only in-frame clones here, not all; method: immunoSEQ multiplex PCR. The sample has some 74,000 clones; 70% to 90% are singletons. Source material: blood. Receptors were obtained from a woman between 50 and 59 years old in good health.

DNA for the CDR3: TGTGCCAGCAGCTTGGGCGGAACTAATGAAAAACTGTTTTTT. This codes for CASSLGGTNEKLFF. The rearrangement uses TRBV7-2 and TRBJ1-4; no definite D call. CDR1 is SGHTA and CDR2 is FQGNSA in the germline V gene. The CDR3 loop spans 14 amino acids. The ends were cut back, 3 bases at V and 1 base at J, with 6 bases in the middle.

J is TRBJ2-1 and V is TRBV11-3; D is unresolved. The germline CDR1 and CDR2 sequences are SGHNT and YENEEA. Deletions cut 5 bases from V and 5 bases from J, with 4 bases between. The length of the CDR3 is 11 residues. This chain's CDR3 is CASSLNNEQFF. The CDR3 region has the DNA TGTGCCAGCAGCCTAAACAATGAGCAGTTCTTC.

The chain is built from TRBV11-2 and TRBJ1-1; TRBD1 matches 7 bases. CDR1 is SGHAT and CDR2 is FQNNGV in the germline V gene. J gave up 3 bases and V 6 bases, and 7 bases lay outside the gene matches. The CDR3 contains 14 residues. The CDR3 region has the DNA TGTGCCAGCAGACCTCAGGGGGGTTACACTGAAGCTTTCTTT. It is translated as CASRPQGGYTEAFF.

The chain recombines TRBV30 with TRBJ1-2; D ambiguous. Germline CDR1 is GTSNPN and CDR2 is SVGIG (reference sequence). The CDR3 runs to 14 residues. V shed 2 bases and J shed 2 bases, with 12 bases lying between them. DNA of the CDR3: TGTGCCTGGAGTCAAGGGTCTCCGAACTATGGCTACACCTTC. This sequence encodes CAWSQGSPNYGYTF.

The chain combines TRBV3-1 (or the pseudogene TRBV3-2) with TRBJ2-3; D assignment may be TRBD1 or TRBD2 (5 bases each). Looked up from germline, CDR1 is LGHDT and CDR2 is YNNKEL (reference sequence). CDR3 length equals 16 residues. Trimming removed 0 bases at V and 3 bases at J, with 13 bases between. The CDR3, as DNA: TGTGCCAGCAGCCAAGAGGGACGGGTACCGACAGATACGCAGTATTTT. This sequence encodes CASSQEGRVPTDTQYF.

This chain links TRBV7-6 with TRBJ1-1; D remains ambiguous. Germline assignment: CDR1 SGHVS and CDR2 FNYEAQ. The V end lost 4 bases, the J end lost 7 bases, and 10 bases lay between the germline ends. The CDR3 sequence is 12 residues long. This CDR3 reads CASSSWMGEAFF. CDR3 sequence (DNA): TGTGCCAGCAGCTCATGGATGGGTGAAGCTTTCTTT. The whole variable domain, filled in from reference TRBV7-6 and TRBJ1-1, reads GAGVSQSPRYKVTKRGQDVALRCDPISGHVSLYWYRQALGQGPEFLTYFNYEAQQDKSGLPNDRFSAERPEGSISTLTIQRTEQRDSAMYRCASSSWMGEAFFGQGTRLTVV.

The chain links TRBV30 to TRBJ1-4; a weak D match, TRBD1 (5 bases). Germline CDR1 GTSNPN, CDR2 SVGIG (reference sequence). Trimming stripped 2 bases from V and 6 bases from J, with 7 bases between. This CDR3 has 12 residues. The CDR3 sequence: CAWSPGYEKLFF. The CDR3 DNA sequence: TGTGCCTGGAGTCCAGGGTATGAAAAACTGTTTTTT. Looking up the rest from reference TRBV30 and TRBJ1-4 gives the full variable domain: SQTIHQWPATLVQPVGSPLSLECTVEGTSNPNLYWYRQAAGRGLQLLFYSVGIGQISSEVPQNLSASRPQDRQFILSSKKLLLSDSGFYLCAWSPGYEKLFFGSGTQLSVL.

The chain joins TRBV11-2 to TRBJ1-1; a possible D gene is TRBD1 (5 bases). CDR3 size: 15 residues. Germline assignment: CDR1 SGHAT and CDR2 FQNNGV. With 5 bases removed from V and 5 bases from J, the gap between germline ends came to 18 bases. CDR3 nucleotides: TGTGCCAGCAGCCTAGGACATGGGAAGGGGACTGAAGCTTTCTTT. It encodes CASSLGHGKGTEAFF.

This clone has only one observation. The gene calls are TRBV29-1 and TRBJ1-2, with D possibly TRBD1 on 6 matching bases. CDR3 length: 15 amino acids. Trimming took 4 bases from V and 8 from J, leaving 23 bases between them. Germline V CDR1 and CDR2: SQVTM, ANQGSEA. The CDR3 region has the DNA TGCAGCGTTGCAGGTTCGGGGGGCGCATTCATAGGCTACACCTTC. Translation: CSVAGSGGAFIGYTF.

This clone was detected once. The chain has TRBV2 and TRBJ1-3, with D uncertain. Per the germline V gene, CDR1 is SNHLY and CDR2 is FYNNEI. The CDR3 is 14 amino acids. Trimming stripped 4 bases from V and 2 bases from J, with 9 bases between. CDR3 region: CASSVDSAGNTIYF. The CDR3 DNA is TGTGCCAGCAGTGTAGACTCGGCTGGAAACACCATATATTTT.